Listed below are T cell receptor beta chains from one sample, sequenced in a study of T cells in Graves' hyperthyroidism and ophthalmopathy. TCRdb called the multiplex PCR reads again in MiXCR, with one record for every CDR3 protein. The sample records under 400,000 distinct CDR3 sequences, around 20% being singletons. Sequenced: blood. The receptor set was obtained from a woman aged 50 to 60 with Graves' hyperthyroidism. Each CDR3 is given with its conserved first and last residue. D genes are given only for firm matches. Clone size is stated in some rows and not others, as once, few, many or a class when expanded.

CDR3 protein	CDR3 DNA	V gene	D gene	J gene	clone size
CASSYYKNRVSGFGYEQYF	TGTGCCAGCAGTTATTACAAGAATAGGGTTTCGGGCTTTGGATACGAGCAGTACTTC	TRBV6-2/TRBV6-3	-	TRBJ2-7	few
CASSEDNTDTQYF	TGTGCCAGCAGTGAGGATAACACAGATACGCAGTATTTT	TRBV2	-	TRBJ2-3	many
CASSSRTGTDYEQYF	TGTGCCAGCAGTTCCCGGACAGGGACAGACTACGAGCAGTACTTC	TRBV28	TRBD1	TRBJ2-7	many
CASSSVGSGDTQYF	TGTGCCAGCAGCTCGGTAGGGAGTGGAGATACGCAGTATTTT	TRBV7-9	-	TRBJ2-3	-
CASSPTRTGRETQYF	TGTGCCAGCAGCCCCACGAGGACGGGGCGAGAGACCCAGTACTTC	TRBV12-3/TRBV12-4	-	TRBJ2-5	many
CSVSRHKGKENNSPLHF	TGCAGCGTCTCCCGACACAAGGGAAAAGAGAATAATTCACCCCTCCACTTT	TRBV29-1	-	TRBJ1-6	-
CASRTGVSTDTQYF	TGTGCCAGCAGGACAGGGGTTAGCACAGATACGCAGTATTTT	TRBV12-3/TRBV12-4	TRBD1	TRBJ2-3	-
CASQFRGTSNQPQHF	TGTGCCAGCCAGTTTCGGGGAACGAGCAATCAGCCCCAGCATTTT	TRBV12-3/TRBV12-4	-	TRBJ1-5	-
CASSFRDRTGNEQFF	TGTGCCAGCAGCTTCCGAGACCGTACAGGAAATGAGCAGTTCTTC	TRBV7-9	-	TRBJ2-1	many
CASSLSVLLSGDTQYF	TGTGCCAGCAGCTTGAGCGTATTGCTTTCTGGAGATACGCAGTATTTT	TRBV7-6	-	TRBJ2-3	many
CASSPRQGWRVRSYEQYF	TGTGCCAGCAGCCCCAGACAGGGTTGGCGAGTTCGGTCCTACGAGCAGTACTTC	TRBV11-2	TRBD1	TRBJ2-7	-
CASSSSPRSTDTQYF	TGTGCCAGCAGCTCAAGCCCCCGGAGCACAGATACGCAGTATTTT	TRBV6-1	-	TRBJ2-3	many
CASSQDRGPNTDTQYF	TGCGCCAGCAGCCAAGACAGGGGGCCTAACACAGATACGCAGTATTTT	TRBV4-1	TRBD1	TRBJ2-3	-
CASSLGQGSSPLHF	TGTGCCAGCAGTTTGGGACAGGGGAGTTCACCCCTCCACTTT	TRBV28	TRBD1	TRBJ1-6	many
CASSMTGSDSSPLHF	TGTGCCAGCAGCATGACAGGGAGTGATAGTTCACCCCTCCACTTT	TRBV9	TRBD1	TRBJ1-6	-
CTSSLAGGGTGELFF	TGTACCAGCAGCCTAGCGGGAGGCGGCACCGGGGAGCTGTTTTTT	TRBV6-1	TRBD2	TRBJ2-2	-
CASSFEPGGEQFF	TGTGCCAGCAGCTTTGAGCCCGGGGGTGAGCAGTTCTTC	TRBV7-6	-	TRBJ2-1	many
CASSFSNPKGETQYF	TGCGCCAGCAGCTTTAGTAACCCTAAAGGGGAGACCCAGTACTTC	TRBV5-1	-	TRBJ2-5	-
CAIRSGTGGNEKLFF	TGTGCCATCAGGTCCGGGACAGGCGGTAATGAAAAACTGTTTTTT	TRBV10-3	TRBD1	TRBJ1-4	-
CASSRRTGNVGELFF	TGTGCCAGCAGCCGCCGGACAGGGAACGTCGGGGAGCTGTTTTTT	TRBV7-3	TRBD1	TRBJ2-2	many
CASPVPATDTQYF	TGCGCCAGCCCCGTCCCGGCCACAGATACGCAGTATTTT	TRBV10-1	-	TRBJ2-3	few
CASSERDRTFYGYTF	TGCGCCAGCAGTGAGCGGGACAGAACCTTCTATGGCTACACCTTC	TRBV10-2	TRBD1	TRBJ1-2	-
CASSESTPPGYGYTF	TGTGCCAGCAGTGAGTCGACGCCCCCTGGCTATGGCTACACCTTC	TRBV2	-	TRBJ1-2	-
CASSLAGLAGGNEQFF	TGTGCCAGCAGCTTAGCGGGGCTAGCGGGGGGCAATGAGCAGTTCTTC	TRBV7-2	TRBD2	TRBJ2-1	many
CASPSGQGSRSPLHF	TGTGCCTCCCCGTCGGGACAAGGCTCCAGATCACCCCTCCACTTT	TRBV30	-	TRBJ1-6	many
CASSDSDRNTEAFF	TGTGCCAGCAGTGACTCTGACAGGAACACTGAAGCTTTCTTT	TRBV6-4	-	TRBJ1-1	many
CASTPGQSYNEQFF	TGTGCCAGCACCCCGGGACAATCTTACAATGAGCAGTTCTTC	TRBV5-4	-	TRBJ2-1	few
CASSQQGANTGELFF	TGTGCCAGCAGCCAACAGGGTGCTAACACCGGGGAGCTGTTTTTT	TRBV11-2	-	TRBJ2-2	many
CASAPTGNSQETQYF	TGTGCTAGTGCCCCAACGGGAAACTCTCAAGAGACCCAGTACTTC	TRBV12-5	-	TRBJ2-5	-
CTSSLAQGAGGYTF	TGTACCAGCAGCTTGGCACAGGGGGCAGGAGGCTACACCTTC	TRBV5-4	TRBD1	TRBJ1-2	-
CSARDSQTADTQYF	TGCAGTGCGCGGGACTCCCAGACCGCGGATACGCAGTATTTT	TRBV20-1	-	TRBJ2-3	-
CASSYSTGGATEAFF	TGTGCCAGCAGTTACTCCACAGGGGGGGCCACTGAAGCTTTCTTT	TRBV6-5	TRBD1	TRBJ1-1	many
CASSSLGELNEKLFF	TGTGCCAGCAGTTCTCTAGGGGAACTTAATGAAAAACTGTTTTTT	TRBV28	-	TRBJ1-4	-
CASSFSRTETQYF	TGTGCCAGCAGCTTTAGTAGGACAGAGACCCAGTACTTC	TRBV7-8	-	TRBJ2-5	many
CASSFVGPGNQPQHF	TGTGCCAGCAGCTTCGTGGGACCGGGCAATCAGCCCCAGCATTTT	TRBV5-8	-	TRBJ1-5	many
CSAEDMGNTEAFF	TGCAGTGCGGAGGACATGGGTAACACTGAAGCTTTCTTT	TRBV20-1	-	TRBJ1-1	many